This T cell receptor (beta chain) was sequenced for a study of blood T cell repertoires in COVID-19. About the research overall: Sources were T cells, B-cell-depleted T cells, or PBMCs; the material itself was cDNA or gDNA.

TCRdb's table, derived via immunoSEQ multiplex PCR, lists solely in-frame clones and lacks some. In the table there are 250,000 to 350,000 clones, approximately 86% of which are singletons. The sequenced material came from peripheral blood. This clonotype was obtained from a woman between 45 and 65 years old who had recovered from COVID-19.

Written as DNA, the CDR3 is TGTGCCAGCAGTCCGACTGTTAACTATGGCTACACCTTC. Protein product: CASSPTVNYGYTF. The chain uses TRBV28 and TRBJ1-2; D is unclear. The CDR3 runs to 13 residues. Trimming left V 5 bases short and J 1 base short, with 8 bases between. CDR1 is MDHEN, CDR2 SYDVKM, per germline.